A selection of T cell receptor beta chains follows, all from one sample in a study of blood T cell repertoires in COVID-19. The repertoire was sequenced with immunoSEQ multiplex PCR; TCRdb's copy has only in-frame clones and lacks some. The top ten hold about an eighth of the sample, which has 170,000 or so clones, around 87% seen once. Material: peripheral blood. Receptors originate from a woman aged 65 to 85 with COVID-19, enrolled during active disease. Each CDR3 is given with its conserved first and last residue. Fields, in order: D gene, clone size, V gene, J gene, CDR3 DNA, CDR3 protein. A D gene is named only where the DNA matches it firmly. Clone size is given for some rows only: seen once, a few or many times, or a class if the clone is expanded.

-,-,TRBV6-5,TRBJ2-7,TGTGCCAGCAGCCGAACGGACGGGAGCTCCTACGAGCAGTACTTC,CASSRTDGSSYEQYF
TRBD1,-,TRBV11-3,TRBJ1-1,TGTGCCAGCAGCTTATATGGACAGGGGAACACTGAAGCTTTCTTT,CASSLYGQGNTEAFF
-,-,TRBV3-1/TRBV3-2,TRBJ1-4,TGTGCCAGCATGCCGGATCAGGGTGAAAAACTGTTTTTT,CASMPDQGEKLFF
TRBD1,-,TRBV19,TRBJ1-2,TGTGCCAGTAGAACGGCCACAGGGGGTGGCTACACCTTC,CASRTATGGGYTF
-,once,TRBV5-1,TRBJ2-3,TGCGCCAGCAGCTGGCGGGGACAGACGGCAGATACGCAGTATTTT,CASSWRGQTADTQYF
TRBD2,-,TRBV5-6,TRBJ2-1,TGTGCCAGCACCACACGCCGGGGTAGCGGGAGGACCTACAATGAGCAGTTCTTC,CASTTRRGSGRTYNEQFF
-,-,TRBV2,TRBJ2-1,TGTGCCAGCAGGACTAGTCCCAATGAGCAGTTCTTC,CASRTSPNEQFF
-,-,TRBV28,TRBJ2-7,TGTGCCAGCAGTTTGCGCTTCTACGAGCAGTACTTC,CASSLRFYEQYF
TRBD1,-,TRBV27,TRBJ2-1,TGTGCCAGCAGTTGGGACAGGGGGAGGTGGAATGAGCAGTTCTTC,CASSWDRGRWNEQFF
TRBD1,once,TRBV24-1,TRBJ2-1,TGTGCCACCAGTACAGGGGGCTCCTACAATGAGCAGTTCTTC,CATSTGGSYNEQFF